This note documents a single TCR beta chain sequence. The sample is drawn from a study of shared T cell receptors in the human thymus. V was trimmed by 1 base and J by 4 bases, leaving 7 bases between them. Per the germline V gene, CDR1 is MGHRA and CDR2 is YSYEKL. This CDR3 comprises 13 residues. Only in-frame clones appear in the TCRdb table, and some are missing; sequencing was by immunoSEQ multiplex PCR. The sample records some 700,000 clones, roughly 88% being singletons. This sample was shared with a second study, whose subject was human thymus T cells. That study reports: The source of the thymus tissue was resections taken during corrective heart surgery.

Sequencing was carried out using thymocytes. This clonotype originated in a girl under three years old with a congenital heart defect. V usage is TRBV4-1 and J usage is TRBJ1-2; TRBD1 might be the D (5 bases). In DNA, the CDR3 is TGCGCCAGCAGCCAAGGGGGGGGCTATGGCTACACCTTC. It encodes CASSQGGGYGYTF.